This entry features one TCR beta chain sequence. This entry is derived from a study of blood T cells in healthy people across ages. A second about 7 to 12 cycle PCR used barcoded and J-beta primers. TCRdb re-called the 5' RACE reads with MiXCR, one entry per CDR3 protein. This sample carries 1,500,000 or so distinct CDR3 sequences, almost 60% of them seen once, and the ten largest clones take 6.5% to 8.5%. Isolating PBMCs gave at least 6.5 million of these cells per sample. The germline V gene has CDR1 DFQATT and CDR2 SNEGSKA (reference sequence). The CDR3 contains 10 residues. Trimming pared 4 bases from V and 5 bases from J, leaving 6 bases between.

The chain combines TRBV20-1 with TRBJ2-7, with unresolved D. The sequence was collected from a man between 18 and 35 years old in good health. Sequencing input: blood. The CDR3 is CSAMWNEQYF. DNA of the CDR3: TGCAGTGCTATGTGGAACGAGCAGTACTTC.